This TCR beta chain was retrieved from a study of vaccination effects on CD4 cells after COVID-19. On the study more broadly: Everyone in the study got two shots of either the BNT162b2 or mRNA-1273 vaccine.

Ahead of sequencing, the ViraFEST assay grew antigen-specific CD4+ T cells using viral peptide pools. Investigators separated out CD4+ T cells once about 10 days of culture had passed. As concerns this clone: Its antigen is undetermined.

Sequencing was performed with immunoSEQ multiplex PCR; in TCRdb, only in-frame clones are kept and a portion is missing. The sample contains more than 25,000 clones, around 70% of which appear only once. CDR3 length: 15 amino acids. Germline loops: CDR1 MDHEN, CDR2 SYDVKM. After removal of 5 bases from V and 5 bases from J, the junction contained 8 bases not matched to a gene. This chain uses TRBV28 with TRBJ2-1, with 8 bases that match TRBD2. The sample was CD4+ T cells from PBMCs cultured with HCoV-229E spike peptides, taken before COVID-19 vaccination. The origin of this receptor is a human donor who received a COVID-19 vaccine. The CDR3: CASSPLAGSNNEQFF. CDR3 in DNA: TGTGCCAGCAGTCCCCTAGCGGGTAGTAACAATGAGCAGTTCTTC.